The source of this TCR beta chain is a study of glioma-infiltrating T cells. Study-wide points: Non-neoplastic patients had below-expected tissue-blood divergence, while all gliomas exceeded expectation.

Trimming left V 3 bases short and J 11 bases short, with 10 bases between. The CDR3 totals 10 residues. In germline, CDR1 is DFQATT, CDR2 SNEGSKA (reference sequence). Within the sample, this clonotype is medium-sized. Its antigen is unidentified. Using RNA template, CDR3s of TCR alpha and beta were amplified with iRepertoire arm-PCR. MiXCR, run by TCRdb on the multiplex PCR reads, gives a single entry per CDR3 protein. The data show approximately 12,000 distinct CDR3 sequences, 26% seen once. The sample consisted of glioma tissue, nonneoplastic brain tissue, or PBMCs (not recorded which). The sequence was collected from a human donor with low-grade glioma or glioblastoma, undergoing nonglioma brain surgery, or in good health (not recorded which). The chain is built from TRBV20-1 and TRBJ1-1, with unresolved D. The chain's CDR3 is CSARREDAFF. CDR3 DNA sequence: TGCAGTGCTAGGAGGGAAGACGCTTTCTTT.